A single sample gave rise to the 30 T cell receptor beta chains below, sequenced in a study of PD-L1 blockade in urothelial cancer. TCRdb's copy holds only in-frame clones and misses some; the assay was immunoSEQ multiplex PCR. The table includes 70,000 to 75,000 clones, 80% to 85% detected once. The specimen comprised PBMCs, sampled around atezolizumab (anti-PD-L1) treatment. Receptor source: an older man with urothelial cancer.

The genes are TRBV5-1 and TRBJ2-3; D gene uncertain. V dropped 0 bases and J dropped 5 bases, with 4 bases sitting between them. The CDR3 extends over 12 amino acids. Germline V lookup: CDR1 SGHRS, CDR2 YFSETQ. Written as DNA, the CDR3 is TGCGCCAGCAGCTTGGCCGGAGATACGCAGTATTTT. Residues: CASSLAGDTQYF.

The chain carries TRBV2 and TRBJ2-7, with 13 bases that match TRBD2. CDR1 is SNHLY, CDR2 FYNNEI, per germline. The CDR3 has 15 amino acids. With 3 bases clipped from V and 8 bases from J, the junction kept 7 bases outside the gene matches. The CDR3 DNA reads as TGTGCCAGCAGTGATCGGACTAGCGGGAGCTTTAAGCAGTACTTC. Its translation is CASSDRTSGSFKQYF.

The DNA for the CDR3 is TGCGCCAGCTCACACCGAACCAATGAAAAACTGTTTTTT. Translated: CASSHRTNEKLFF. This sequence joins TRBV5-1 and TRBJ1-4, with unresolved D. The CDR3 length is 13 residues. V lost 7 bases and J 5 bases, leaving 12 bases between the germline ends. CDR1 SGHRS and CDR2 YFSETQ come from the germline V gene.

V and J are TRBV28 and TRBJ1-2; TRBD1 agrees at 8 bases. The CDR3 sequence is 13 residues long. V gave up 6 bases and J gave up 0 bases; unmatched junction bases: 0. Looked up from germline, CDR1 is MDHEN and CDR2 is SYDVKM. The chain's CDR3 is CASRDRANYGYTF. In nucleotides, the CDR3 is TGTGCCAGCAGGGACAGGGCTAACTATGGCTACACCTTC.

This clone came up a few times. Here the CDR3 reads CASSMRTSDEQYF. The CDR3 bases are TGTGCCAGCAGCATGAGGACTAGCGACGAGCAGTACTTC. This chain links TRBV7-2 with TRBJ2-7, with 9 bases aligning to TRBD2. Per germline, CDR1 SGHTA and CDR2 FQGNSA. The V gene end was trimmed by 5 bases and the J gene end by 5 bases; junction bases not matched to a gene: 4. The length of the CDR3 is 13 residues. The whole variable domain, remainder taken from reference TRBV7-2 and TRBJ2-7, is GAGVSQSPSNKVTEKGKDVELRCDPISGHTALYWYRQSLGQGLEFLIYFQGNSAPDKSGLPSDRFSAERTGGSVSTLTIQRTQQEDSAVYLCASSMRTSDEQYFGPGTRLTVT.

This clone was counted a few times. The V gene is TRBV2, the J gene TRBJ1-2, with TRBD1 identical over 7 bases. Trimming took 6 bases from V and 4 from J; bases not matched to a gene: 11. Germline V CDR1 and CDR2: SNHLY, FYNNEI. This CDR3 is 15 amino acids long. This CDR3 is CASSETGTPIYGYTF. CDR3 DNA sequence: TGTGCCAGCAGCGAGACAGGGACCCCCATCTATGGCTACACCTTC.

This chain uses TRBV9 with TRBJ2-2; perhaps TRBD1 as D (6 bases). Germline V gene data show CDR1 as SGDLS and CDR2 as YYNGEE. Trimming shortened V by 0 bases and J by 2 bases, and 11 bases separated the two germline ends. The CDR3 is made up of 16 amino acids. The DNA for the CDR3 is TGTGCCAGCAGCGTAGCTTGGGGGCTTAACACCGGGGAGCTGTTTTTT. Protein: CASSVAWGLNTGELFF.

The chain joins TRBV7-9 to TRBJ2-1, with 10 bases fitting TRBD2. Looked up from germline, CDR1 is SEHNR and CDR2 is FQNEAQ (reference sequence). The CDR3 spans 15 residues. After removal of 5 bases from V and 8 bases from J, the junction contained 9 bases not matched to a gene. The CDR3 sequence is CASSPSGRAFYEQFF. As DNA, the CDR3 is TGTGCCAGCAGCCCGAGCGGGAGGGCCTTCTATGAGCAGTTCTTC.

The gene calls are TRBV6-1 and TRBJ1-5; D gene uncertain. Germline loops: CDR1 MNHNS, CDR2 SASEGT. V was cut by 2 bases and J by 3 bases, with 8 bases left in between. The CDR3 is 14 amino acids. DNA of the CDR3: TGTGCCAGCAGTGAACCCTCAGTCAATCAGCCCCAGCATTTT. It codes for CASSEPSVNQPQHF.

This clone was seen a handful of times. The chain carries TRBV28 and TRBJ2-5; 15 bases map to TRBD2. Per germline, CDR1 MDHEN and CDR2 SYDVKM. V lost 4 bases, J lost 7 bases, and 7 bases stayed unmatched. CDR3 size: 16 residues. CDR3 residues: CASSSVGLAGGRTQYF. The DNA for the CDR3 is TGTGCCAGCAGTTCCGTAGGACTAGCGGGAGGGCGGACCCAGTACTTC.

This chain connects TRBV7-9 to TRBJ1-4, with D hard to call. The V end was cut by 5 bases, the J end by 0 bases, with 10 bases between. The length of the CDR3 is 15 residues. Germline V gives CDR1 SEHNR, CDR2 FQNEAQ (reference sequence). CDR3 loop: CASSSHRTTNEKLFF. The CDR3 bases are TGTGCCAGCAGCAGTCACAGAACAACTAATGAAAAACTGTTTTTT.

This chain links TRBV7-2 with TRBJ1-1; D might be TRBD1 (5 bases). Trimming left V 5 bases short and J 6 bases short, with 16 bases between. This CDR3 has 14 amino acids. Germline CDR1 and CDR2: SGHTA and FQGNSA. DNA for the CDR3: TGTGCCAGCAGCCCTCTCGGGGGGAGGTCTGAAGCTTTCTTT. The encoded protein is CASSPLGGRSEAFF.

The J gene is TRBJ2-7, the V gene TRBV29-1, with no clear D. Trimming pared 2 bases from V and 3 bases from J, leaving 11 bases between. In germline, CDR1 is SQVTM, CDR2 ANQGSEA. This CDR3 comprises 13 residues. The DNA for the CDR3 is TGCAGCGTTGAAAGGCAGGCTGGCTACGAGCAGTACTTC. The encoded protein is CSVERQAGYEQYF.

In this sample, this clone turned up a few times. This chain uses TRBV5-1 with TRBJ2-1; 10 positions match TRBD2. Unmatched junction bases numbered 8, after V lost 4 bases and J lost 4 bases. CDR1 is SGHRS and CDR2 is YFSETQ in the germline V gene. The CDR3 is 16 residues long. The CDR3, as DNA: TGCGCCAGCAGCCCTCTACTAGCGGGGAATTACAATGAGCAGTTCTTC. It translates to CASSPLLAGNYNEQFF.

V usage is TRBV6-1 and J usage is TRBJ1-1, with 9 bases fitting TRBD1. CDR3 length: 15 residues. V shed 4 bases, J shed 5 bases, and the junction held 8 bases outside the gene matches. Germline V lookup: CDR1 MNHNS, CDR2 SASEGT. CDR3 loop: CASSGQQGARTEAFF. The CDR3 region has the DNA TGTGCCAGCAGTGGCCAACAGGGGGCGCGGACTGAAGCTTTCTTT.

This chain connects TRBV5-1 to TRBJ2-1; no firm D call. Between the trimmed V and J ends, which lost 2 bases and 7 bases, there was a span of 7 bases. From germline, CDR1 is SGHRS and CDR2 YFSETQ. There are 12 residues in the CDR3. The CDR3 loop reads CASSLTDNEQFF. Written as DNA, the CDR3 is TGCGCCAGCAGCTTAACAGATAATGAGCAGTTCTTC.

The chain is built from TRBV28 and TRBJ1-2, with 10 bases matching TRBD1. The CDR3 runs to 14 residues. CDR1 and CDR2 from the germline V gene are MDHEN and SYDVKM. The trim removed 4 bases at V and 4 bases at J, leaving 3 bases unmatched. The CDR3 region has the DNA TGTGCCAGCAGTTCCGGGACAGGGGTCTATGGCTACACCTTC. Protein: CASSSGTGVYGYTF.

This rearrangement joins TRBV6-6 to TRBJ2-2; 9 positions agree with TRBD1. The V segment lost 7 bases and the J segment 7 bases; nucleotides outside the gene matches: 7. CDR1 is MNHNY, CDR2 SVGAGI, per germline (reference sequence). The CDR3 spans 14 residues. The CDR3 here is CASTRTGAYGELFF. In DNA form, the CDR3 reads TGTGCCAGCACAAGGACAGGGGCGTACGGGGAGCTGTTTTTT.

V gene TRBV7-9 combines with J gene TRBJ2-2, with TRBD2 identical over 12 bases. Germline V gives CDR1 SEHNR, CDR2 FQNEAQ (reference sequence). The CDR3 runs to 18 residues. The J segment lost 2 bases and the V segment lost 5 bases, leaving 9 bases of the junction unmatched. The CDR3 reads CASSLPQGLAGNTGELFF. DNA of the CDR3: TGTGCCAGCAGCCTTCCCCAGGGACTAGCGGGCAACACCGGGGAGCTGTTTTTT.

The chain is built from TRBV5-4 and TRBJ2-2, with 7 nucleotides matching TRBD1. CDR3 length: 15 amino acids. Trimming at V came to 4 bases and at J to 6 bases, leaving 9 bases not matched to a gene. Germline CDR1 reads SGHNT; CDR2 reads YYREEE (reference sequence). CDR3 DNA sequence: TGTGCCAGCAGCACCAGGACCCAGGGGGCCGGGGAGCTGTTTTTT. Translated, it gives CASSTRTQGAGELFF.

The chain has TRBV7-3 and TRBJ2-1, with 10 positions matching TRBD2. CDR1 and CDR2 (germline): SGHTA, FQGTGA. CDR3 length equals 16 residues. With V trimmed by 2 bases and J by 2 bases, 3 bases remained unmatched. The CDR3 coding sequence is TGTGCCAGCAGCTTAGCAGCGGGAGGGCCCTACAATGAGCAGTTCTTC. This codes for CASSLAAGGPYNEQFF.

The rearrangement joins TRBV2 to TRBJ2-3; the match to TRBD1 covers 10 bases. This CDR3 comprises 15 residues. V gave up 11 bases and J gave up 1 base; unmatched junction bases: 9. Germline V gene lookup returns CDR1 SNHLY and CDR2 FYNNEI. CDR3 loop: CAVSSGTGGTDTQYF. The CDR3 DNA is TGTGCCGTTTCCTCCGGGACAGGGGGCACAGATACGCAGTATTTT.

The chain carries TRBV10-3 and TRBJ1-5, with TRBD1 matching over 11 bases. CDR3 length: 15 residues. Germline V gives CDR1 ENHRY, CDR2 SYGVKD. J lost 7 bases, V lost 4 bases, and 6 bases had no gene match. The CDR3 is CAISGAGQGDQPQHF. The CDR3 DNA reads TGTGCCATCAGTGGGGCGGGACAGGGGGACCAGCCCCAGCATTTT.

The V and J genes are TRBV28 and TRBJ1-4, with a weak D call TRBD1 (5 bases). The CDR3 extends over 16 amino acids. Germline loops: CDR1 MDHEN, CDR2 SYDVKM. V shed 2 bases and J shed 8 bases, with 18 bases lying between them. The chain's CDR3 is CASSLNAGGLREKLFF. The CDR3 nucleotides read TGTGCCAGCAGTTTAAATGCGGGGGGGTTGCGGGAAAAACTGTTTTTT.

V is TRBV9 and J is TRBJ2-5; maybe TRBD2 (5 bases). V was cut by 0 bases and J by 2 bases, with 11 bases left in between. The CDR3 totals 15 residues. Germline V gene data show CDR1 as SGDLS and CDR2 as YYNGEE. The CDR3 loop is CASSVATNRQETQYF. The DNA for the CDR3 is TGTGCCAGCAGCGTAGCGACTAATCGGCAAGAGACCCAGTACTTC.

The chain uses TRBV9 and TRBJ2-7, with a weak D call TRBD2 (6 bases). Germline CDR1 SGDLS, CDR2 YYNGEE. With 4 bases removed from V and 9 bases from J, the gap between germline ends came to 29 bases. The CDR3 sequence is 17 residues long. For the CDR3, the DNA is TGTGCCAGCAGCCCCCATCTCAGAAGTCCGGGAGTAGGTGCGCAGTACTTC. Residues: CASSPHLRSPGVGAQYF.

The V and J genes are TRBV9 and TRBJ2-1; 8 nucleotides agree with TRBD2. This CDR3 comprises 15 residues. V trimming: 5 bases; J trimming: 6 bases; junction bases outside the gene matches: 10. CDR1 and CDR2 from the germline V gene are SGDLS and YYNGEE. The CDR3 is CASSGPGGAANEQFF. The CDR3 DNA follows: TGTGCCAGCAGTGGACCGGGGGGGGCCGCCAATGAGCAGTTCTTC.

V is TRBV19 and J is TRBJ1-3; 7 bases fit TRBD1. This CDR3 is 13 amino acids long. The trim removed 6 bases at V and 7 bases at J, leaving 6 bases unmatched. The germline CDR1 and CDR2 sequences are LNHDA and SQIVND (reference sequence). CDR3: CASRPTGVNTIYF. Here the CDR3 DNA reads TGTGCCAGTAGGCCTACAGGGGTCAACACCATATATTTT.

The chain couples TRBV30 to TRBJ1-1, with a weak D call TRBD1 (5 bases). Trimming cost V 1 base and J 1 base, with 7 bases left between them. From germline, CDR1 is GTSNPN and CDR2 SVGIG (reference sequence). The CDR3 has 13 amino acids. CDR3 residues: CAWSGQSNTEAFF. In DNA form, the CDR3 reads TGTGCCTGGAGTGGACAGTCGAACACTGAAGCTTTCTTT.

V is TRBV5-4 and J is TRBJ2-7; 8 nucleotides align to TRBD2. Germline CDR1 reads SGHNT; CDR2 reads YYREEE (reference sequence). Trimming removed 0 bases from V and 7 bases from J; junction bases left unmatched: 6. The CDR3 contains 14 residues. The CDR3 region is CASSLAGGAREQYF. The CDR3 DNA follows: TGTGCCAGCAGCTTGGCGGGAGGGGCCAGAGAGCAGTACTTC.